This T cell receptor beta chain was sequenced in a study of cytomegalovirus exposure and HLA in healthy donors. Study-level points and caveats: Donor immune exposure was known only as CMV serostatus. Confirmation was obtained in vitro that a few CMV-associated chains are specific for CMV antigens. The classifier, whose performance was assessed in both the original and validation cohorts, reportedly diagnosed cytomegalovirus status with high specificity and sensitivity.

In regard to this clone: Its antigen is not known.

A multiplex PCR was run with 60 Vbeta primers and 13 Jbeta primers. The repertoire was sequenced with immunoSEQ multiplex PCR; TCRdb's copy has only in-frame clones and lacks some. The table records a few hundred thousand clones, just over 75% of them present only once. The V segment lost 1 base and the J segment 1 base; nucleotides outside the gene matches: 13. The CDR3 consists of 20 residues. CDR1 and CDR2 (germline): SGHNT, YYREEE (reference sequence). Material: PBMCs. This chain connects TRBV5-4 to TRBJ2-3, with TRBD2 matching 12 bases. The clonotype originates from a woman aged 55 to 70 in good health and CMV-seropositive. The DNA of the CDR3 is TGTGCCAGCAGCTTGAGGCGGATTGGAGGGACTAGCGGGCGCACAGATACGCAGTATTTT. The encoded protein is CASSLRRIGGTSGRTDTQYF.